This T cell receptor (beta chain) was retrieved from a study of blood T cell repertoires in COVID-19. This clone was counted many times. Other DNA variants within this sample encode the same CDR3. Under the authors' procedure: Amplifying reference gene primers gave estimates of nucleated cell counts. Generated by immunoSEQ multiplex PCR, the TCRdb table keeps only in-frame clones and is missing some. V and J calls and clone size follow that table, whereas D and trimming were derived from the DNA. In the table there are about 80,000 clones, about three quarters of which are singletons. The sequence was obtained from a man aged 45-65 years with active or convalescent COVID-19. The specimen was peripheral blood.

In DNA form, the CDR3 reads TGTGCCAGCAAATGGATGGGACAGGGACATGGCTACACCTTC. Translating gives CASKWMGQGHGYTF. The chain joins TRBV6-5 to TRBJ1-2, with 9 bases fitting TRBD1. Trimming at V came to 7 bases and at J to 6 bases, leaving 9 bases not matched to a gene. CDR1 and CDR2 from the germline V gene are MNHEY and SVGAGI. The CDR3 is 14 amino acids.